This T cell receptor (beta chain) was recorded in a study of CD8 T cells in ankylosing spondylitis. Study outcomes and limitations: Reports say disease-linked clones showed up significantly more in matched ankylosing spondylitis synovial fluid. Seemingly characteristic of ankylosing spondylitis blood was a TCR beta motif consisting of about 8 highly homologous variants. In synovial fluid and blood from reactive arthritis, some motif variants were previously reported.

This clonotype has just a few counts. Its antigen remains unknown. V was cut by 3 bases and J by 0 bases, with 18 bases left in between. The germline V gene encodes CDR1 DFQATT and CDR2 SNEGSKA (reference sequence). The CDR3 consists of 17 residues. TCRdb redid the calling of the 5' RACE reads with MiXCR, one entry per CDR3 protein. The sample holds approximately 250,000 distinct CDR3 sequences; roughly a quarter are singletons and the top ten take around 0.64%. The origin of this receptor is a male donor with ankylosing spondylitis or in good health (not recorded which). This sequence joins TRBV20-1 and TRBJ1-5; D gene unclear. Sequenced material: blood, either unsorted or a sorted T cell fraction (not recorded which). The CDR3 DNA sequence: TGCAGTGCTAGTGGGTGGCAGACTTCGGCTAGCAATCAGCCCCAGCATTTT. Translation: CSASGWQTSASNQPQHF.